This T cell receptor beta chain was retrieved from a study of OX40 agonist ivuxolimab in advanced cancers. Study background: Patients were treated with intravenous ivuxolimab, dosed at 0.01 to 10 mg/kg and infused every 2 weeks. Regarding the study as a whole: Among T cells, CD8+ cells averaged more expanded clones than CD4+ cells.

Repertoires were generated with immunoSEQ multiplex PCR, while TCRdb's copy carries only in-frame clones and drops some. The sample lists about 70,000 clones; approximately 78% were seen once. CDR1 and CDR2 from the germline V gene are MNHNS and SASEGT. V was trimmed by 1 base and J by 4 bases, leaving 13 bases between them. CDR3 length: 15 amino acids. Of note for this clone: What it binds is not known.

Enrollment shut out patients with autoimmune disease history or systemic immunosuppression. The sequencing used CD4+ or CD8+ T cells sorted from blood, collected in a trial of the OX40 agonist ivuxolimab. This receptor was identified in an adult with an advanced solid tumor such as melanoma, head and neck, liver or kidney cancer. The chain links TRBV6-1 to TRBJ1-2; tentative D call: TRBD1 (6 bases). CDR3 sequence (DNA): TGTGCCAGCAGTGAAGGGGGGGGCGAAAGCTATGGCTACACCTTC. Translated: CASSEGGGESYGYTF.